Here is one T cell receptor beta chain with its context. Its specificity is not known. This entry is derived from a study of T cell responses to AZD1222 COVID-19 vaccine. Looking at the study overall: Pooled together were second doses at about 4 or about 12 weeks. General observations from the study: There were vaccine-associated CD4 TCRs across spike, dominant at 160-218 and 743-854.

The data were produced by immunoSEQ multiplex PCR, yet TCRdb's version contains in-frame clones alone and is incomplete. Of some 120,000 clones listed, over 90% are singletons. Germline-derived CDR1 and CDR2 are LGHNA and YNFKEQ. The CDR3 contains 16 residues. V was clipped by 1 base and J by 2 bases; unmatched bases: 4. The TCR sequence derives from an adult in good health. The rearrangement links TRBV4-2 to TRBJ2-1; 8 bases agree with TRBD2. Material: peripheral blood, obtained on day 0 of AZD1222 vaccination. CDR3 protein: CASSQAAGLAYNEQFF. In DNA form, the CDR3 reads TGTGCCAGCAGCCAAGCCGCGGGACTAGCCTACAATGAGCAGTTCTTC.